The entry below describes one T cell receptor (beta chain). Its antigen is unknown. Method: immunoSEQ multiplex PCR; TCRdb's copy keeps in-frame clones and lacks some. The repertoire holds about 21,000 clones, approximately 71% seen once, with around 5.2% in the top ten. These data belong to a study of immune evolution from preneoplasia to lung adenocarcinoma. The CDR3 consists of 15 residues. CDR1 and CDR2 from the germline V gene are MNHEY and SMNVEV (reference sequence). V shed 5 bases, J shed 6 bases, and the junction held 9 bases outside the gene matches. Findings and caveats of the study: T cell clonality was higher in KRAS-mutant than EGFR-mutant or wild-type nodules. From normal lung to invasive adenocarcinoma, top clone frequencies appeared to decrease. Normal lung had highest clonality; later lesions appeared denser, more diverse.

H&E slides confirmed each diagnosis, reviewed by two pathologists independently. The gene calls are TRBV27 and TRBJ2-3; 9 bases are shared with TRBD2. The sequenced sample consisted of FFPE invasive lung adenocarcinoma tissue. The receptor was derived from a person between 60 and 70 years old with lung adenocarcinoma. The CDR3 protein is CASSRPGTSFDTQYF. DNA of the CDR3: TGTGCCAGCAGTAGACCCGGGACTAGCTTTGATACGCAGTATTTT.